This is a list of T cell receptor beta chains from one sample in a study of control samples from healthy donors and cancer patients. Clones were read by immunoSEQ multiplex PCR, and TCRdb kept only the in-frame ones, dropping some. The table lists about 49,000 clones, 65% to 90% of them singletons. The sequencing input was PBMCs. The source is a woman aged 45 to 65 with lung cancer. CDR3s include the opening cysteine and the closing phenylalanine or tryptophan. D genes are given only for firm matches.

TRBJ2-5 | NA | TRBV5-1 | TGCGCCAGCAGCTTGGCCGGGCAGGGACAAGAGACCCAGTACTTC | CASSLAGQGQETQYF
TRBJ1-1 | NA | TRBV9 | TGTGCCAGCAGCGTAGCCGACGTCGCGAACACTGAAGCTTTCTTT | CASSVADVANTEAFF
TRBJ1-6 | NA | TRBV19 | TGTGCCAGTAGTATTACGGAGGGGTCACGGGGAGTCCTCCACTTT | CASSITEGSRGVLHF
TRBJ2-1 | TRBD1 | TRBV5-1 | TGCGCCAGCAGCCCGGACAGGGGGCCCCAGGACGAGCAGTTCTTC | CASSPDRGPQDEQFF
TRBJ2-2 | NA | TRBV9 | TGTGCCAGCAGCGTAGAGGCAGGTAACACCGGGGAGCTGTTTTTT | CASSVEAGNTGELFF
TRBJ2-7 | NA | TRBV6-1 | TGTGCCAGCAGTGAGCGGGACAGCCGCCTTCTGGAGCAGTACTTC | CASSERDSRLLEQYF
TRBJ2-7 | TRBD1 | TRBV27 | TGTGCCAGCAGTCCCGGGACAGGGAACAGGCAGTACTTC | CASSPGTGNRQYF
TRBJ1-1 | TRBD1 | TRBV6-2/TRBV6-3 | TGTGCCAGCAGTCGCCAGGGGGCAAACACTGAAGCTTTCTTT | CASSRQGANTEAFF
TRBJ2-5 | NA | TRBV20-1 | TGCAGTGCTTCCGGGACAGAGACCCAGTACTTC | CSASGTETQYF
TRBJ2-1 | NA | TRBV6-6 | TGTGCCAGCAGCTTCCGGACAGTCCTCAATGAGCAGTTCTTC | CASSFRTVLNEQFF
TRBJ2-1 | NA | TRBV7-9 | TGTGCCAGCAGCTTAGGATGGCTTTGGAATGAGCAGTTCTTC | CASSLGWLWNEQFF
TRBJ2-2 | TRBD1 | TRBV2 | TGTGCCAGCACCCGGGACAGGGGAACCGGGGAGCTGTTTTTT | CASTRDRGTGELFF
TRBJ2-1 | NA | TRBV6-2/TRBV6-3 | TGTGCCAGCAGTGAGGGAGAGGGGGGGCACAATGAGCAGTTCTTC | CASSEGEGGHNEQFF
TRBJ2-6 | TRBD1 | TRBV4-3 | TGCGCCAGCAGCCAAGATAACAGGGGGAGCTCTGGGGCCAACGTCCTGACTTTC | CASSQDNRGSSGANVLTF
TRBJ1-1 | NA | TRBV28 | TGTGCCAGCAGTTCCGGGGTGAACACTGAAGCTTTCTTT | CASSSGVNTEAFF
TRBJ1-1 | NA | TRBV6-2/TRBV6-3 | TGTGCCAGCAGTATACCTGAGGGGCCTGAAGCTTTCTTT | CASSIPEGPEAFF
TRBJ2-6 | TRBD1 | TRBV6-6 | TGTGCCAGCACCCTAGACAGGGCTGGGGCCAACGTCCTGACTTTC | CASTLDRAGANVLTF